Each of the 11 T cell receptor beta chains below was sequenced from the same sample in a study of blood T cell repertoires in COVID-19. Sequencing used immunoSEQ multiplex PCR; TCRdb keeps in-frame clones, though not all of them. This table has about 140,000 clones, just under 90% appearing once. Sequenced: peripheral blood. The receptors derive from a middle-aged woman with acute or convalescent COVID-19.

The chain recombines TRBV18 with TRBJ1-4, with 8 bases fitting TRBD1. The CDR3 is made up of 14 amino acids. Germline V gene sequence: CDR1 KGHSH, CDR2 LQKENI. With 3 bases clipped from V and 7 bases from J, the junction kept 4 bases outside the gene matches. The CDR3 loop is CASSPQGATEKLFF. DNA for the CDR3: TGTGCCAGCTCACCCCAGGGGGCGACTGAAAAACTGTTTTTT.

The chain recombines TRBV9 with TRBJ1-2, with unresolved D. The CDR3 is 14 residues long. The germline gives CDR1 SGDLS, CDR2 YYNGEE. V lost 3 bases and J 7 bases, leaving 16 bases between the germline ends. CDR3 sequence reads: CASSGSGGASGYTF. The DNA of the CDR3 is TGTGCCAGCAGCGGTTCTGGCGGCGCGTCTGGCTACACCTTC. Full variable domain (missing parts from reference TRBV9 and TRBJ1-2): DSGVTQTPKHLITATGQRVTLRCSPRSGDLSVYWYQQSLDQGLQFLIQYYNGEERAKGNILERFSAQQFPDLHSELNLSSLELGDSALYFCASSGSGGASGYTFGSGTRLTVV.

The genes are TRBV10-3 and TRBJ2-7; D may be TRBD1 (6 bases). Germline CDR1 ENHRY, CDR2 SYGVKD. Trimming stripped 8 bases from V and 4 bases from J, with 12 bases between. The CDR3 spans 12 residues. The chain's CDR3 is CAIRQDRYEQYF. The CDR3 DNA reads TGTGCCATCCGACAGGATAGGTACGAGCAGTACTTC.

The chain recombines TRBV7-6 with TRBJ2-5; D unclear. V gave up 3 bases and J gave up 1 base, with 9 bases separating them. Germline-derived CDR1 and CDR2 are SGHVS and FNYEAQ. The CDR3 contains 14 residues. The CDR3 DNA reads as TGTGCCAGCAGCTTTGCGATAATCCAAGAGACCCAGTACTTC. Its protein is CASSFAIIQETQYF.

The rearrangement uses TRBV20-1 and TRBJ2-2, with D possibly TRBD2 on 6 matching bases. Trimming removed 5 bases from V and 10 bases from J, with 11 bases in between. Germline values: CDR1 DFQATT, CDR2 SNEGSKA (reference sequence). This CDR3 has 11 amino acids. The CDR3 DNA is TGCAGTGCTTACCGGGACTTGGAGCTGTTTTTT. Translating it yields CSAYRDLELFF.

The chain couples TRBV10-3 to TRBJ1-1, with a possible D match to TRBD1 (5 bases). Trimming removed 7 bases from V and 5 bases from J, with 17 bases in between. The CDR3 runs to 14 residues. Germline values: CDR1 ENHRY, CDR2 SYGVKD. CDR3 residues: CAITKSRERTEAFF. The CDR3, as DNA: TGTGCCATCACTAAGAGCAGGGAAAGAACTGAAGCTTTCTTT.

This sequence joins TRBV7-9 and TRBJ1-5; TRBD1 might be the D (5 bases). The ends were cut back, 4 bases at V and 6 bases at J, with 13 bases in the middle. Germline V gene data show CDR1 as SEHNR and CDR2 as FQNEAQ (reference sequence). The CDR3 length is 14 residues. DNA for the CDR3: TGTGCCAGCAGCTGGGGCCCGGGCGGTCAGCCCCAGCATTTT. This encodes CASSWGPGGQPQHF.

V and J are TRBV30 and TRBJ2-7; 7 positions match TRBD2. With 5 bases clipped from V and 6 bases from J, the junction kept 16 bases outside the gene matches. The CDR3 totals 15 residues. Germline lookup yields CDR1 GTSNPN and CDR2 SVGIG (reference sequence). CDR3: CAWLPSPERTSEQYF. CDR3 DNA sequence: TGTGCCTGGTTGCCGTCCCCGGAGAGGACTAGCGAGCAGTACTTC.

The chain is built from TRBV18 and TRBJ1-6; D not certain. Trimming cost V 1 base and J 6 bases, with 10 bases left between them. Germline V CDR1 and CDR2: KGHSH, LQKENI. This CDR3 spans 15 amino acids. The CDR3 sequence: CASSPRSDGNSPLHF. The DNA for the CDR3 is TGTGCCAGCTCACCACGGTCAGATGGTAATTCACCCCTCCACTTT.

The V gene is TRBV6-5, the J gene TRBJ2-2; 10 nucleotides agree with TRBD1. V lost 2 bases, J lost 5 bases, and 5 bases stayed unmatched. The CDR3 has 16 residues. Germline V gene lookup returns CDR1 MNHEY and CDR2 SVGAGI. CDR3 loop: CASSYGTGDSTGELFF. CDR3 sequence (DNA): TGTGCCAGCAGTTACGGGACAGGGGACTCTACCGGGGAGCTGTTTTTT.

V usage is TRBV6-5 and J usage is TRBJ2-5; D possibly corresponds to TRBD1 (5 bases). The V end was cut by 2 bases, the J end by 11 bases, with 9 bases between. Germline loops: CDR1 MNHEY, CDR2 SVGAGI. This CDR3 contains 11 residues. CDR3 sequence reads: CASSYLGAQYF. The CDR3 DNA is TGTGCCAGCAGTTACCTAGGGGCGCAGTACTTC.